One T cell receptor beta chain is described in this entry. Its antigen has not been determined. Qualities for individual bases were not recorded, and no much larger clone is one base off. V is shortened by 4 bases, J by 1 base, and the region joining them spans 13 bases. The CDR3 covers 14 residues, taking in both the cysteine and the phenylalanine. The read is trimmed to its CDR3 DNA, 42 bases read in frame from base 1. For CDR1 and CDR2, the germline V gene (reference sequence) lists GTSNPN and SVGIG. This sample is drawn from a study of long-term antiretroviral therapy in people with HIV (dated by TCRdb to 2021 to 2024). Study-wide context: The earliest samples were collected approximately a decade before the 2015 WHO recommendation for immediate ART, a period when ART was typically delayed until CD4 counts fell. A retrospective serial study tested whether changes in peripheral blood TRB repertoire composition and diversity were associated with ART initiation and durable HIV suppression. A total of 150 to 200 cryopreserved PBMC samples were contributed to the cohort by 30 adults with confirmed HIV infection, with samples collected serially over a mean of approximately six years (range 1-12). About 35% of the 30 participants with HIV were female. No cross-contamination during QIAcube processing was seen in test extractions of a monoclonal T-cell line run alongside around 30 polyclonal samples.

To be included, a participant needed at least one PBMC sample from before ART initiation plus at least two post-ART samples. Every participant with HIV received treatment in the United States of America. Before DNA extraction, cryopreserved samples of about 0.9-11 million PBMC were thawed and then washed. At the time of the earliest PBMC sample, participants with HIV were aged between roughly 20 and 60 years. Per participant, PBMC samples came from 1-4 timepoints prior to ART initiation and 2-8 timepoints following ART initiation, for a median of 7 samples. For every participant, serial HIV viral load, CD4+ T-cell count, ART history and demographic data were obtained. Genomic DNA was extracted from unsorted PBMC with a Qiagen kit on a QIAcube, with processing performed in batches of 12 samples. The immunoSEQ hsTCRB v3.0 assay was used at survey level resolution to sequence the TRB variable region. The targeted TRB sequencing depth was about 35,000-55,000 T-cell genomes per sample. Pooled TRB libraries were sequenced on an Illumina MiSeq with a v3 150-cycle kit. From the authors' description of their analysis: Analysis of repertoires was carried out in R inside a reproducible Nextflow workflow spanning QC, data transformation and analysis. LymphoSeq2, an R package for exploring AIRR-Seq data, was used to implement custom analyses. A handful of samples yielding fewer than 5000 total TRB sequences were excluded, leaving more than 150 analyzed HIV repertoires. Among the 180 to 200 retained HIV repertoires, about 57 were collected before ART initiation and some 130 after ART initiation. Each repertoire was downsampled to 5000 TRB nucleotide sequences, and summary statistics were averaged across 100 downsampling iterations. The analysis kept only TRB sequences whose CDR3 regions were at least seven amino acids long. A Shannon entropy-derived clonality score and the Gini coefficient were used to measure diversity. In the repertoire networks, any two of the top 5000 CDR3 amino acid sequences were linked whenever the two sequences differed by an edit distance of one. Antigen specificity groups and MHC restriction were predicted for TRB CDR3 amino acid sequences with GLIPH2. To flag known CMV, EBV, HIV or tissue antigen associations, CDR3 amino acid sequences were matched against VDJdb and McPAS-TCR. Pre-ART, post-ART and control groups were compared with Wilcoxon signed-rank tests and Holm-Bonferroni correction. What TCRdb holds here is the immuneACCESS table cut down to in-frame rearrangements. Part of the clones is not present; checked against another copy, under half of the missing clones reflect an unresolved V gene, and the others are unexplained. V, J and clone size derive from that table, while D and trimming were established from the DNA sequence. The sample profile shows 31,000 or so clones; 95% to 96% of them were found once. Of the sample, under 3% falls within the top ten clones.

The investigation overall reported the following: Since PBMC availability was limited, sequencing covered only the TCR beta chain, with no alpha chain pairing. Expanded TRB clones identified before ART initiation dominated the repertoire at all time points, although this dominance fluctuated and declined in many PLHIV after ART. The samples span the years 2004 to 2017, and the ART regimens used may be less effective than current regimens. Unsorted PBMC were profiled instead of sorted CD4+ and CD8+ T cells because pre-ART samples had limited cell numbers. Inferences about post-ART repertoire changes are limited because no data were available on ART adherence, viral resistance or therapy changes. Starting ART was linked to a significant rise in TRB diversity, yet even after long-term ART the diversity remained significantly lower than in transplant donor controls. CDR3 length ranges in HIV repertoires were narrower than in controls, and network structure suggested an antigen-experienced repertoire with only a slight naive shift after ART.

Sequenced here: unsorted PBMCs, sampled 6.5 to 6.6 years after starting antiretroviral therapy. The chain is made from TRBV30 and TRBJ1-2, with the D gene call left open. This receptor was obtained from a man between 25 and 39 years old with HIV. The base sequence is TGTGCCTGGAAAAATCGGGAGAATAACTATGGCTACACCTTC. Its translation is CAWKNRENNYGYTF.